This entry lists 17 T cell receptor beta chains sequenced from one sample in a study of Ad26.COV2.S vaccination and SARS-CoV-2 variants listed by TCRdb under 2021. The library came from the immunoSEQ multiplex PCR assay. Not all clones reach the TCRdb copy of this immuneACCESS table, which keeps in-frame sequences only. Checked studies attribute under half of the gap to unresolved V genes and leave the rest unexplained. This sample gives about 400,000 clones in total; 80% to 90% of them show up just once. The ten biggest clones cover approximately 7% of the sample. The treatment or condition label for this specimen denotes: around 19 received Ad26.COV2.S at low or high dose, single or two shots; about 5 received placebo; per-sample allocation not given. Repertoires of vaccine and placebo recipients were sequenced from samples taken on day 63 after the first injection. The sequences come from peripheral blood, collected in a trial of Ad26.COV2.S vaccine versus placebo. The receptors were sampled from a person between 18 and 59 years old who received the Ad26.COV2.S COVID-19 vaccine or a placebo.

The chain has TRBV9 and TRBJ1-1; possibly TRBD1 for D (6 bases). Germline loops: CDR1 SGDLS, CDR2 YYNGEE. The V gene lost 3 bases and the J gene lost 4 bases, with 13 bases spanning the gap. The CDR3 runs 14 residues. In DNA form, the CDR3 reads TGTGCCAGCAGCGAAGTAGGAGGGGGCACTGAAGCTTTCTTT. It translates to CASSEVGGGTEAFF.

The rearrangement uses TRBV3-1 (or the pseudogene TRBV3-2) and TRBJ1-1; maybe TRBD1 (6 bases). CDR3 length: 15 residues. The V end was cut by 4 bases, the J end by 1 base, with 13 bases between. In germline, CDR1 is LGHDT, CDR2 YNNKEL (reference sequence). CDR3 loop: CASSPGGAGNTEAFF. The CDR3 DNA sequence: TGTGCCAGCAGCCCTGGGGGCGCAGGGAACACTGAAGCTTTCTTT.

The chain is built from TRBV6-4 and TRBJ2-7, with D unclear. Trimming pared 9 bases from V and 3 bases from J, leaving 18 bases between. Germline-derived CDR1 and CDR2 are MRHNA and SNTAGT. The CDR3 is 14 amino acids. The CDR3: CARRRPGQYYEQYF. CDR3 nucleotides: TGTGCCAGGAGGCGACCCGGCCAGTACTACGAGCAGTACTTC.

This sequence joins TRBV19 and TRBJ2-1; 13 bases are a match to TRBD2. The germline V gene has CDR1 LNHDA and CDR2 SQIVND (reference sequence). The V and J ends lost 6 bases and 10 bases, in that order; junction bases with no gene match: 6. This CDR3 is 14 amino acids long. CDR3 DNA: TGTGCCAGTAGGCCTTTGGGACTAGCGGGGGAGCAGTTCTTC. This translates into CASRPLGLAGEQFF.

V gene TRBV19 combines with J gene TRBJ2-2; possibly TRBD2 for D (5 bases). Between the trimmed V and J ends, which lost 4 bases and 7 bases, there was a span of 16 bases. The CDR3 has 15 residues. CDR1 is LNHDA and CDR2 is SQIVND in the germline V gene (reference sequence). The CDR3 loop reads CASSTIGSPGGELFF. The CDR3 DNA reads TGTGCCAGTAGTACGATTGGGAGCCCAGGCGGGGAGCTGTTTTTT.

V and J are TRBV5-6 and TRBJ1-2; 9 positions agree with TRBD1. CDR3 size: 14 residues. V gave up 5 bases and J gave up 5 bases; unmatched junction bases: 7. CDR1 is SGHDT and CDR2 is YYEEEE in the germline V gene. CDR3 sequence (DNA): TGTGCCAGCAGATCCCGGGACAGGGCGTATGGCTACACCTTC. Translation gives CASRSRDRAYGYTF.

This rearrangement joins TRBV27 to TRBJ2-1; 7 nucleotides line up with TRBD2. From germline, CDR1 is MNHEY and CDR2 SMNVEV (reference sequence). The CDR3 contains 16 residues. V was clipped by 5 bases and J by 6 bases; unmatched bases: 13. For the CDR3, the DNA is TGTGCCAGCAGTCCCTCGGGGGGAGCAAAACCCAATGAGCAGTTCTTC. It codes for CASSPSGGAKPNEQFF.

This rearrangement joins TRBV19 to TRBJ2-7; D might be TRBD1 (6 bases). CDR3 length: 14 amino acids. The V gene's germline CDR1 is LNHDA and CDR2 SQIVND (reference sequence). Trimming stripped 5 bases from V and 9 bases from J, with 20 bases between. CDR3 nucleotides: TGTGCCAGTAGTCCCCGGGGAGACGAGACAGGGCAGTACTTC. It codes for CASSPRGDETGQYF.

In DNA, the CDR3 is TGCGCCAGCAGCTTGGCCAAGCACCCTAGCGGGGGGTTGCGCAATGAGCAGTTCTTC. It specifies CASSLAKHPSGGLRNEQFF. The genes are TRBV5-1 and TRBJ2-1; TRBD2 matches at 11 bases. The germline gives CDR1 SGHRS, CDR2 YFSETQ. This CDR3 has 19 amino acids. With V trimmed by 0 bases and J by 6 bases, 14 bases remained unmatched.

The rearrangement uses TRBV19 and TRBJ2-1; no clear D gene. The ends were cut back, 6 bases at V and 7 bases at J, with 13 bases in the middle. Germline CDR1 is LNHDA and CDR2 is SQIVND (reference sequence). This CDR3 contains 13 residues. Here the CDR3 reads CASRGRTSNEQFF. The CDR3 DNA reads TGTGCCAGTAGGGGAAGGACGAGTAATGAGCAGTTCTTC.

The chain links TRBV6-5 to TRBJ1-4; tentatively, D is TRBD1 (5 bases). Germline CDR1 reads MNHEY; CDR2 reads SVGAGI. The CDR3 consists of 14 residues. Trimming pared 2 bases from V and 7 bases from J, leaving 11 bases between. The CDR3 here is CASSYAGGSEKLFF. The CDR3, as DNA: TGTGCCAGCAGTTACGCGGGGGGGAGTGAAAAACTGTTTTTT.

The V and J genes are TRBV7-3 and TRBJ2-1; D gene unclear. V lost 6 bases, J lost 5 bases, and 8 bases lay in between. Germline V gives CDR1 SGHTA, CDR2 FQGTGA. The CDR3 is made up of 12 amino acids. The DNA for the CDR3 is TGTGCCAGCAGTAGCACCCACAATGAGCAGTTCTTC. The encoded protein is CASSSTHNEQFF.

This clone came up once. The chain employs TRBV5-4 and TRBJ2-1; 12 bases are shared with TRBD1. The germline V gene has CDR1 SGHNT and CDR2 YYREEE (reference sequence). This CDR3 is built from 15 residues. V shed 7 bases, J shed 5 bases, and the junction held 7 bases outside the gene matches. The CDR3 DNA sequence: TGTGCCAGCCGGTTAGGGACAGGGGGCGACAATGAGCAGTTCTTC. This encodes CASRLGTGGDNEQFF.

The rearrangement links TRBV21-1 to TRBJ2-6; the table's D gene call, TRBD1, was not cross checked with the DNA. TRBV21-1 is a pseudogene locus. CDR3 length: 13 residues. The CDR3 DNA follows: TGTGCCAGCAGGGCTCGTGGGGCCAACGTCCTGACTTTC. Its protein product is CASRARGANVLTF.

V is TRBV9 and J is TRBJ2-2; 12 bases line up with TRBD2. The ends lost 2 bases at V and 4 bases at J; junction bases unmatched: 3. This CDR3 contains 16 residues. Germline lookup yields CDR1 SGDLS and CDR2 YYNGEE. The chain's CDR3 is CASSVTSGGFTGELFF. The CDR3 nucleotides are TGTGCCAGCAGCGTGACTAGCGGGGGATTCACCGGGGAGCTGTTTTTT.

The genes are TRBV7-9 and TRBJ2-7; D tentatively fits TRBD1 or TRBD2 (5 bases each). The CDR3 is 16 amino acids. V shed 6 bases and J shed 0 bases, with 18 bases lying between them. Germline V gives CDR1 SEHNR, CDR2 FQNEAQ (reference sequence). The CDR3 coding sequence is TGTGCCAGCAGTCGCTTTGGGGGTGGGAACTCCTACGAGCAGTACTTC. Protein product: CASSRFGGGNSYEQYF.

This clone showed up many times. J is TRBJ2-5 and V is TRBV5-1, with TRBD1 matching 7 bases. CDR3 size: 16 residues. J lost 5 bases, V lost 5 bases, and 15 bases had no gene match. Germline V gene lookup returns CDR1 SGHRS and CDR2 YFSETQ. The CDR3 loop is CASSSGQAVVGETQYF. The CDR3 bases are TGCGCCAGCAGTTCCGGACAGGCAGTGGTGGGCGAGACCCAGTACTTC.